The 20 T cell receptor beta chains given below trace back to one sample, sequenced in a study of cytomegalovirus exposure and HLA in healthy donors. Vbeta (60) and Jbeta (13) primers were used in the PCR. Data came from immunoSEQ multiplex PCR; TCRdb stores just in-frame clones and leaves some out. This table holds some 110,000 clones, roughly 80% found once. The sequenced sample was PBMCs. The receptors were gathered from a man aged 30 to 45 in good health and CMV-seropositive.

This chain links TRBV6-1 with TRBJ2-4; perhaps TRBD1 as D (6 bases). CDR3 size: 15 residues. Trimming pared 6 bases from V and 8 bases from J, leaving 20 bases between. Germline V gives CDR1 MNHNS, CDR2 SASEGT. The CDR3 sequence: CASSRDTTSRDIQYF. The CDR3 DNA sequence: TGTGCCAGCAGCCGGGACACGACGTCCAGAGACATTCAGTACTTC.

The gene calls are TRBV4-3 and TRBJ1-2; 9 positions match TRBD1. The CDR3 extends over 15 amino acids. V was pared by 0 bases and J by 3 bases, with 2 bases of the junction left unmatched. The germline CDR1 and CDR2 sequences are LGHNA and YSLEER. The CDR3 loop is CASSQDGQGYYGYTF. CDR3 DNA sequence: TGCGCCAGCAGCCAAGATGGACAGGGGTACTATGGCTACACCTTC.

The chain employs TRBV5-1 and TRBJ1-2, with 9 nucleotides matching TRBD1. This CDR3 spans 15 amino acids. Germline CDR1 and CDR2: SGHRS and YFSETQ. Germline trimming cut 0 bases from V and 2 bases from J; bases unmatched to any gene: 2. The CDR3 is CASSLAGQGNYGYTF. CDR3 in DNA: TGCGCCAGCAGCTTGGCCGGACAGGGGAACTATGGCTACACCTTC. Full variable domain (outside the CDR3, taken from reference TRBV5-1 and TRBJ1-2): KAGVTQTPRYLIKTRGQQVTLSCSPISGHRSVSWYQQTPGQGLQFLFEYFSETQRNKGNFPGRFSGRQFSNSRSEMNVSTLELGDSALYLCASSLAGQGNYGYTFGSGTRLTVV.

V and J are TRBV4-3 and TRBJ2-2, with D perhaps TRBD1 (6 bases). V shed 5 bases and J shed 6 bases, with 16 bases lying between them. This CDR3 spans 15 amino acids. Germline loops: CDR1 LGHNA, CDR2 YSLEER. CDR3 loop: CASSSVTGGPGELFF. The CDR3 DNA reads as TGCGCCAGCAGCTCTGTGACAGGTGGCCCCGGGGAGCTGTTTTTT.

The genes are TRBV19 and TRBJ1-1, with a possible D match to TRBD1 (6 bases). CDR1 LNHDA and CDR2 SQIVND come from the germline V gene (reference sequence). CDR3 length: 13 residues. Trimming took off 3 bases at V and 4 bases at J, with 9 bases between the two ends. This CDR3 is CASSMGGATEAFF. CDR3 nucleotide sequence: TGTGCCAGTAGTATGGGGGGGGCCACTGAAGCTTTCTTT.

The chain has TRBV5-1 and TRBJ1-5, with 8 bases fitting TRBD1. This CDR3 has 16 residues. Germline V gene lookup returns CDR1 SGHRS and CDR2 YFSETQ. Trimming at V came to 0 bases and at J to 2 bases, leaving 4 bases not matched to a gene. Here the CDR3 reads CASSLDAGQGNQPQHF. CDR3 in DNA: TGCGCCAGCAGCTTGGATGCGGGACAGGGCAATCAGCCCCAGCATTTT. Based on the CDR3 plus reference TRBV5-1 and TRBJ1-5, the full variable domain is KAGVTQTPRYLIKTRGQQVTLSCSPISGHRSVSWYQQTPGQGLQFLFEYFSETQRNKGNFPGRFSGRQFSNSRSEMNVSTLELGDSALYLCASSLDAGQGNQPQHFGDGTRLSIL.

The chain joins TRBV2 to TRBJ2-5, with 15 bases fitting TRBD2. The junction had 2 bases not matched to a gene; V was cut back by 5 bases and J by 1 base. The CDR3 is 16 residues long. Germline CDR1 SNHLY, CDR2 FYNNEI. The CDR3 sequence: CASSRTSGGAQETQYF. DNA for the CDR3: TGTGCCAGCAGTCGGACTAGCGGGGGGGCCCAAGAGACCCAGTACTTC.

This sequence joins TRBV7-9 and TRBJ2-7, with TRBD1 matching over 7 bases. CDR3 length equals 13 residues. The V and J ends lost 5 bases and 2 bases, in that order; junction bases with no gene match: 3. Germline CDR1 is SEHNR and CDR2 is FQNEAQ (reference sequence). CDR3 bases: TGTGCCAGCAGCCTGGGGACAGCCTACGAGCAGTACTTC. This codes for CASSLGTAYEQYF.

CDR3 residues: CASSSRDRGETQYF. The CDR3 nucleotides are TGTGCCAGCAGCTCAAGGGACAGGGGAGAGACCCAGTACTTC. The chain couples TRBV7-2 to TRBJ2-5; the match to TRBD1 covers 10 bases. The CDR3 covers 14 residues. Losses at the gene ends were 4 bases for V and 4 bases for J; bases not matched to a gene: 3. Per germline, CDR1 SGHTA and CDR2 FQGNSA.

The genes are TRBV30 and TRBJ2-1; D is possibly TRBD1 (6 bases). Germline-derived CDR1 and CDR2 are GTSNPN and SVGIG (reference sequence). The CDR3 spans 10 residues. V was cut by 5 bases and J by 9 bases, with 8 bases left in between. The CDR3 reads CAWEGGEQFF. The DNA for the CDR3 is TGTGCCTGGGAAGGGGGTGAGCAGTTCTTC.

V and J are TRBV5-6 and TRBJ1-6; D not certain. Deletions cut 0 bases from V and 10 bases from J, with 11 bases between. Germline V gene lookup returns CDR1 SGHDT and CDR2 YYEEEE. The CDR3 loop spans 14 amino acids. CDR3 DNA: TGTGCCAGCAGCTTGGGGCCTATGGAGTCACCCCTCCACTTT. Amino acid sequence: CASSLGPMESPLHF.

The chain employs TRBV18 and TRBJ1-1; TRBD1 agrees at 7 bases. J was trimmed by 4 bases and V by 4 bases; bases with no gene match: 9. The CDR3 is made up of 15 amino acids. Germline CDR1 and CDR2: KGHSH and LQKENI. The CDR3 DNA sequence: TGTGCCAGCTCACGATCGGAGACAGGGAGCACTGAAGCTTTCTTT. Translating it yields CASSRSETGSTEAFF. The full variable domain, with the rest looked up from reference TRBV18 and TRBJ1-1, is NAGVMQNPRHLVRRRGQEARLRCSPMKGHSHVYWYRQLPEEGLKFMVYLQKENIIDESGMPKERFSAEFPKEGPSILRIQQVVRGDSAAYFCASSRSETGSTEAFFGQGTRLTVV.

This clone has just one count. J is TRBJ2-7 and V is TRBV11-2, with D possibly TRBD2 on 6 matching bases. Trimming removed 3 bases from V and 4 bases from J, with 13 bases in between. The CDR3 is made up of 14 amino acids. Germline loops: CDR1 SGHAT, CDR2 FQNNGV. The CDR3 bases are TGTGCCAGCAGCTTTCGGGACTTAGCTTACGAGCAGTACTTC. It translates to CASSFRDLAYEQYF.

V gene TRBV5-1 combines with J gene TRBJ2-2; maybe TRBD2 (6 bases). The germline V gene has CDR1 SGHRS and CDR2 YFSETQ. Deletions cut 8 bases from V and 3 bases from J, with 14 bases between. This CDR3 region has 14 residues. In nucleotides, the CDR3 is TGCGCCAGTTCGGAGGGAGGTGACACCGGGGAGCTGTTTTTT. Its protein product is CASSEGGDTGELFF.

This clone showed up just a few times. The V call is TRBV5-5, the J call TRBJ2-3; the match to TRBD2 covers 13 bases. Germline V CDR1 and CDR2: SGHKS, YYEKEE (reference sequence). The CDR3 spans 16 residues. J gave up 5 bases and V 0 bases, and 3 bases lay outside the gene matches. CDR3 in amino acids: CASSLEGLAGKDTQYF. The CDR3 region has the DNA TGTGCCAGCAGCTTGGAGGGACTAGCGGGGAAAGATACGCAGTATTTT.

In regard to this clone: The same CDR3 arises from other DNA sequences in this sample as well. The rearrangement uses TRBV5-1 and TRBJ1-6; 8 nucleotides agree with TRBD1. Trimming removed 0 bases from V and 9 bases from J; junction bases left unmatched: 8. The length of the CDR3 is 16 residues. Germline V gene lookup returns CDR1 SGHRS and CDR2 YFSETQ. For the CDR3, the DNA is TGCGCCAGCAGCTTGGCCGGCCAGGGGGCGAGTTCACCCCTCCACTTT. Its translation is CASSLAGQGASSPLHF.

The CDR3 DNA follows: TGTGCCAGTAGTCCCTACAGGGTCAACACTGAAGCTTTCTTT. Translation: CASSPYRVNTEAFF. The genes are TRBV19 and TRBJ1-1; D is perhaps TRBD1 (6 bases). Germline assignment: CDR1 LNHDA and CDR2 SQIVND (reference sequence). Trimming pared 5 bases from V and 2 bases from J, leaving 12 bases between. The CDR3 runs to 14 residues.

The chain is built from TRBV10-3 and TRBJ2-7, with D possibly being TRBD2 (7 bases). Trimming took off 3 bases at V and 3 bases at J, with 12 bases between the two ends. The germline V gene has CDR1 ENHRY and CDR2 SYGVKD. This CDR3 contains 14 residues. DNA for the CDR3: TGTGCCATCAGTGACGGGGGGCGGAGCTACGAGCAGTACTTC. Residues: CAISDGGRSYEQYF.

The chain recombines TRBV7-2 with TRBJ2-3; D is unclear. The germline V gene encodes CDR1 SGHTA and CDR2 FQGNSA. This CDR3 has 11 amino acids. With 10 bases removed from V and 9 bases from J, the gap between germline ends came to 14 bases. CDR3 in amino acids: CATDSFGTQYF. The CDR3, as DNA: TGTGCCACCGACTCCTTCGGGACGCAGTATTTT.

The gene calls are TRBV7-9 and TRBJ2-7; tentatively, D is TRBD2 (6 bases). From germline, CDR1 is SEHNR and CDR2 FQNEAQ (reference sequence). There are 16 residues in the CDR3. The V end lost 5 bases, the J end lost 8 bases, and 25 bases lay between the germline ends. In DNA, the CDR3 is TGTGCCAGCAGCCCGGACCCGGAGGGCCAGGTTGGTAAGCAGTACTTC. As protein: CASSPDPEGQVGKQYF.